The 32 T cell receptor beta chains below come from one sample, sequenced in a study of control samples from healthy donors and cancer patients. Using immunoSEQ multiplex PCR, the repertoire was profiled, and TCRdb retains in-frame clones only, with some absent. The sample yields approximately 100,000 clones, about 90% seen once. The sequenced sample was blood. The receptors were gathered from a young man in good health.

The rearrangement joins TRBV3-1 (or the pseudogene TRBV3-2) to TRBJ1-2; D not resolved. The germline CDR1 and CDR2 sequences are LGHDT and YNNKEL (reference sequence). Trimming stripped 3 bases from V and 3 bases from J, with 14 bases between. The CDR3 covers 15 residues. CDR3 loop: CASSHPVGCDYGYTF. CDR3 DNA sequence: TGTGCCAGCAGCCACCCTGTGGGGTGCGACTATGGCTACACCTTC.

The rearrangement joins TRBV7-6 to TRBJ2-3, with D maybe TRBD1 (6 bases). The CDR3 totals 15 residues. V lost 3 bases and J lost 2, with 12 bases in between. Germline V CDR1 and CDR2: SGHVS, FNYEAQ. The CDR3 sequence is CASSLTGSFTDTQYF. The CDR3 DNA is TGTGCCAGCAGCTTGACAGGTTCCTTCACAGATACGCAGTATTTT.

Regarding this clone: Relative to the germline gene, one junction end is altered; a read error may explain this. The rearrangement uses TRBV6-1 and TRBJ1-2; D gene unclear. The CDR3 has 13 amino acids. Looked up from germline, CDR1 is MNHNS and CDR2 is SASEGT. The CDR3 sequence: CANSEGNNYGYTF. DNA for the CDR3: TGTGCCAACAGTGAAGGGAATAACTATGGCTACACCTTC.

The CDR3 bases are TGTGCCAGCAGCTTAGTGGGAGGGGGCAACCAAGAGACCCAGTACTTC. Its protein product is CASSLVGGGNQETQYF. V is TRBV7-8 and J is TRBJ2-5; D tentatively fits TRBD1 or TRBD2 (7 bases each). The germline V and J ends were trimmed by 1 base and 0 bases, with 12 bases remaining between them. Germline CDR1 is SGHVS and CDR2 is FQNEAQ. The CDR3 runs 16 residues.

Only one count was recorded for this clone. The gene calls are TRBV29-1 and TRBJ1-1, with 7 bases aligning to TRBD1. Trimming removed 7 bases from V and 4 bases from J; junction bases left unmatched: 15. The length of the CDR3 is 15 residues. The germline V gene has CDR1 SQVTM and CDR2 ANQGSEA. The CDR3 bases are TGCAGCGCAATGGAACCCGTCAGGGGGGGCACTGAAGCTTTCTTT. This translates into CSAMEPVRGGTEAFF.

V is TRBV29-1 and J is TRBJ2-7; D is possibly TRBD1 (5 bases). Germline assignment: CDR1 SQVTM and CDR2 ANQGSEA. The CDR3 consists of 13 residues. The germline V and J ends were trimmed by 0 bases and 6 bases, with 12 bases remaining between them. DNA for the CDR3: TGCAGCGTTGAAGAGGCAGGGCTGGGCGAGCAGTACTTC. Residues: CSVEEAGLGEQYF.

V usage is TRBV4-1 and J usage is TRBJ2-1; no definite D call. This CDR3 region has 12 residues. V was shortened by 1 base and J by 7 bases, with 5 bases between the two germline ends. The germline gives CDR1 MGHRA, CDR2 YSYEKL. CDR3 bases: TGCGCCAGCAGCCAAGCCCAGAATGAGCAGTTCTTC. Amino acids: CASSQAQNEQFF.

CDR3: CASRGARNMNTEAFF. In DNA, the CDR3 is TGCGCCAGCCGGGGGGCCAGAAACATGAACACTGAAGCTTTCTTT. This sequence joins TRBV5-1 and TRBJ1-1; TRBD1 might be the D (6 bases). The CDR3 is 15 residues long. Germline CDR1 is SGHRS and CDR2 is YFSETQ. V was shortened by 7 bases and J by 0 bases, with 16 bases between the two germline ends.

This chain links TRBV12-3 or TRBV12-4 with TRBJ2-7; D gene unclear. V shed 3 bases and J shed 6 bases, with 6 bases lying between them. This CDR3 is 11 amino acids long. DNA of the CDR3: TGTGCCAGCAGTTTGGCCCGCGAGCAGTACTTC. Protein: CASSLAREQYF.

This chain joins TRBV6-6 and TRBJ2-3; the D is unclear. This CDR3 is 14 amino acids long. Deletions cut 5 bases from V and 2 bases from J, with 11 bases between. Germline V CDR1 and CDR2: MNHNY, SVGAGI (reference sequence). The CDR3 is CASSPLTTTDTQYF. CDR3 coding DNA: TGTGCCAGCAGTCCCCTTACCACCACAGATACGCAGTATTTT.

This chain connects TRBV14 to TRBJ1-1; D uncertain. The germline V and J ends were trimmed by 7 bases and 1 base, with 13 bases remaining between them. The CDR3 has 14 amino acids. Germline V gene sequence: CDR1 SGHDN, CDR2 FVKESK. Here the CDR3 reads CASTYQARNTEAFF. The CDR3 coding sequence is TGTGCCAGCACCTACCAGGCGCGGAACACTGAAGCTTTCTTT. Filled out from reference TRBV14 and TRBJ1-1, the complete variable domain reads EAGVTQFPSHSVIEKGQTVTLRCDPISGHDNLYWYRRVMGKEIKFLLHFVKESKQDESGMPNNRFLAERTGGTYSTLKVQPAELEDSGVYFCASTYQARNTEAFFGQGTRLTVV.

The chain has TRBV6-4 and TRBJ1-1; no definite D call. Trimming removed 4 bases from V and 2 bases from J, with 8 bases in between. There are 13 residues in the CDR3. Germline loops: CDR1 MRHNA, CDR2 SNTAGT. This CDR3 reads CASSAEANTEAFF. The CDR3 region has the DNA TGTGCCAGCAGTGCCGAAGCTAACACTGAAGCTTTCTTT.

The chain links TRBV11-2 to TRBJ2-6; D is uncertain. The CDR3 length is 14 residues. V lost 5 bases to trimming and J lost 4 bases, with 9 bases between them. Germline-derived CDR1 and CDR2 are SGHAT and FQNNGV. For the CDR3, the DNA is TGTGCCAGCAGCGCAGGCCGGGGGGCCAACGTCCTGACTTTC. Encoded protein: CASSAGRGANVLTF.

The J gene is TRBJ2-2, the V gene TRBV7-9, with TRBD1 identical over 7 bases. The V gene end was trimmed by 5 bases and the J gene end by 5 bases; junction bases not matched to a gene: 8. The CDR3 loop spans 15 amino acids. CDR1 and CDR2 (germline): SEHNR, FQNEAQ (reference sequence). CDR3 loop: CASSTQGRQTGELFF. CDR3 in DNA: TGTGCCAGCAGCACACAGGGGCGGCAAACCGGGGAGCTGTTTTTT.

The CDR3 sequence: CASSTPVPYEQYF. The DNA of the CDR3 is TGTGCCAGCAGCACCCCGGTTCCCTACGAGCAGTACTTC. The chain links TRBV6-2 or TRBV6-3 to TRBJ2-7, with D unclear. V was cut by 6 bases and J by 2 bases, with 11 bases left in between. CDR3 length equals 13 residues. The germline V gene encodes CDR1 MNHEY and CDR2 SVGEGT.

The CDR3 sequence is CASSLDFQGEYNEQFF. The CDR3 coding sequence is TGTGCCAGCAGCTTGGACTTTCAGGGCGAATACAATGAGCAGTTCTTC. This chain links TRBV5-4 with TRBJ2-1, with D maybe TRBD1 (5 bases). The V end lost 0 bases, the J end lost 4 bases, and 14 bases lay between the germline ends. The CDR3 covers 16 residues. Germline values: CDR1 SGHNT, CDR2 YYREEE (reference sequence).

The chain uses TRBV7-2 and TRBJ1-1; D is ambiguous. Germline V gene lookup returns CDR1 SGHTA and CDR2 FQGNSA. The V end was cut by 3 bases, the J end by 5 bases, with 13 bases between. CDR3 length equals 14 residues. The CDR3 bases are TGTGCCAGCAGCTTGTACAGAACAAGGACTGAAGCTTTCTTT. It translates to CASSLYRTRTEAFF.

This clone has a single count. The chain couples TRBV7-3 to TRBJ2-1; D perhaps matches TRBD2 (6 bases). CDR1 and CDR2 from the germline V gene are SGHTA and FQGTGA. The V gene lost 5 bases and the J gene lost 6 bases, with 17 bases spanning the gap. The CDR3 spans 15 residues. The DNA for the CDR3 is TGTGCCAGCAGCCCGGAGGGGAGTGGTAGCAATGAGCAGTTCTTC. Amino acid sequence: CASSPEGSGSNEQFF. The variable domain in full, completed from reference TRBV7-3 and TRBJ2-1, reads GAGVSQTPSNKVTEKGKYVELRCDPISGHTALYWYRQSLGQGPEFLIYFQGTGAADDSGLPNDRFFAVRPEGSVSTLKIQRTERGDSAVYLCASSPEGSGSNEQFFGPGTRLTVL.

The chain recombines TRBV3-1 (or the pseudogene TRBV3-2) with TRBJ2-5, with TRBD2 identical over 7 bases. The CDR3 runs 12 residues. Germline assignment: CDR1 LGHDT and CDR2 YNNKEL (reference sequence). V lost 1 base, J lost 13 bases, and 6 bases stayed unmatched. Written as DNA, the CDR3 is TGTGCCAGCAGCCAAGGCGGGAGACGGCCGTACTTC. Translated, it gives CASSQGGRRPYF.

This clone was detected once. The J gene is TRBJ2-3, the V gene TRBV5-1; D is uncertain. Trimming stripped 1 base from V and 4 bases from J, with 13 bases between. The length of the CDR3 is 15 residues. Germline lookup yields CDR1 SGHRS and CDR2 YFSETQ. The DNA of the CDR3 is TGCGCCAGCAGCTTGACTGTCCTAGTATCAGATACGCAGTATTTT. It translates to CASSLTVLVSDTQYF.

The chain links TRBV7-2 to TRBJ1-5; D perhaps matches TRBD1 (5 bases). Germline CDR1 SGHTA, CDR2 FQGNSA. This CDR3 has 14 amino acids. V was shortened by 4 bases and J by 6 bases, with 13 bases between the two germline ends. The CDR3 region has the DNA TGTGCCAGCAGCTCAGGATGGGGCGGTCAGCCCCAGCATTTT. It yields the protein CASSSGWGGQPQHF.

The chain recombines TRBV11-2 with TRBJ2-1, with D possibly called TRBD1 or TRBD2 (5 bases each). Germline V gene sequence: CDR1 SGHAT, CDR2 FQNNGV. Trimming stripped 5 bases from V and 9 bases from J, with 20 bases between. The CDR3 contains 15 residues. The chain's CDR3 is CASSERGAARVEQFF. CDR3 sequence (DNA): TGTGCCAGCAGCGAGAGAGGGGCGGCACGGGTTGAGCAGTTCTTC.

The rearrangement uses TRBV6-4 and TRBJ2-3, with TRBD1 identical over 11 bases. The CDR3 runs 14 residues. Per the germline V gene, CDR1 is MRHNA and CDR2 is SNTAGT. V was pared by 6 bases and J by 5 bases, with 4 bases of the junction left unmatched. Written as DNA, the CDR3 is TGTGCCAGCAGGGACAGGGGGCAGGGAGATACGCAGTATTTT. It specifies CASRDRGQGDTQYF.

The chain uses TRBV28 and TRBJ2-2, with D possibly TRBD2 on 5 matching bases. Per germline, CDR1 MDHEN and CDR2 SYDVKM. The CDR3 sequence is 15 residues long. Trimming took 6 bases from V and 0 from J, leaving 11 bases between them. This CDR3 is CASRAGLANTGELFF. CDR3 DNA sequence: TGTGCCAGCAGGGCAGGACTTGCGAACACCGGGGAGCTGTTTTTT.

The chain links TRBV5-6 to TRBJ2-7, with 14 bases fitting TRBD2. The CDR3 is 15 residues long. Germline CDR1 reads SGHDT; CDR2 reads YYEEEE. J was trimmed by 5 bases and V by 3 bases; bases with no gene match: 4. The CDR3 DNA follows: TGTGCCAGCAGCTGGACTAGCGGGAGGCTCCACGAGCAGTACTTC. This sequence encodes CASSWTSGRLHEQYF.

The J gene is TRBJ1-3, the V gene TRBV9, with unresolved D. The germline V and J ends were trimmed by 0 bases and 0 bases, with 4 bases remaining between them. The CDR3 length is 14 residues. Per the germline V gene, CDR1 is SGDLS and CDR2 is YYNGEE. DNA of the CDR3: TGTGCCAGCAGCGTAGATAACTCTGGAAACACCATATATTTT. This translates into CASSVDNSGNTIYF.

This clone was detected only once. This same CDR3 is encoded by further DNA sequences in the sample. This chain uses TRBV4-2 with TRBJ2-1; 8 positions match TRBD2. Germline-derived CDR1 and CDR2 are LGHNA and YNFKEQ. Trimming removed 0 bases from V and 0 bases from J; junction bases left unmatched: 4. The CDR3 has 17 residues. Written as DNA, the CDR3 is TGTGCCAGCAGCCAAGATCCAGCGGGAGACTCCTACAATGAGCAGTTCTTC. Translated: CASSQDPAGDSYNEQFF.

The chain joins TRBV28 to TRBJ2-7, with D tentatively TRBD1 or TRBD2 (5 bases each). The ends were cut back, 5 bases at V and 6 bases at J, with 17 bases in the middle. The CDR3 runs 14 residues. Per the germline V gene, CDR1 is MDHEN and CDR2 is SYDVKM. The CDR3: CASSDPPGTSEQYF. For the CDR3, the DNA is TGTGCCAGCAGTGACCCTCCAGGGACGTCCGAGCAGTACTTC.

This clone came up once. The genes are TRBV24-1 and TRBJ2-1; 8 nucleotides align to TRBD1. Germline V lookup: CDR1 KGHDR, CDR2 SFDVKD. V shed 5 bases, J shed 0 bases, and the junction held 5 bases outside the gene matches. CDR3 length: 16 amino acids. The CDR3 is CATSGPDRGSYNEQFF. Here the CDR3 DNA reads TGTGCCACCAGTGGTCCTGACAGGGGCTCCTACAATGAGCAGTTCTTC.

The V and J genes are TRBV3-1 (or the pseudogene TRBV3-2) and TRBJ2-7; 7 bases fit TRBD1. This CDR3 is built from 15 residues. J lost 7 bases, V lost 3 bases, and 12 bases had no gene match. Germline CDR1 and CDR2: LGHDT and YNNKEL (reference sequence). The CDR3 nucleotides are TGTGCCAGCAGCCAGGCCGGGACAGACCCTCGGGAGCAGTACTTC. Protein sequence: CASSQAGTDPREQYF.

The rearrangement links TRBV19 to TRBJ1-1; a possible D gene is TRBD1 (5 bases). The CDR3 loop spans 15 amino acids. Germline V gene data show CDR1 as LNHDA and CDR2 as SQIVND (reference sequence). Trimming left V 6 bases short and J 3 bases short, with 17 bases between. The DNA for the CDR3 is TGTGCCAGTAGGCACGGAGGGACGGCCCACACTGAAGCTTTCTTT. Its protein is CASRHGGTAHTEAFF.

The DNA of the CDR3 is TGTGCCAGCAGCCTAATATCGACCAGCGGGGCTTACAATGAGCAGTTCTTC. Protein: CASSLISTSGAYNEQFF. The chain employs TRBV9 and TRBJ2-1, with 7 positions matching TRBD2. V was clipped by 4 bases and J by 4 bases; unmatched bases: 14. CDR3 length: 17 residues. Per germline, CDR1 SGDLS and CDR2 YYNGEE.